This T cell receptor beta chain comes out of a study of T cells in Graves' hyperthyroidism and ophthalmopathy. RNA transcripts were the template for amplifying TCR beta CDR3 regions. HTBI primers were employed in a first-round RT-PCR of the TCR CDR3. Each CDR3 protein gets one entry after TCRdb re-called the multiplex PCR reads with MiXCR. Of roughly 720,000 distinct CDR3 sequences listed, 17% are singletons. The authors deemed Graves' hyperthyroidism stable absent ophthalmopathy progression within 18 months. Lactation, pregnancy, other autoimmune disease or uncontrolled infection led to exclusion of patients. There are many counts of this clonotype. Its target is unknown. Overall study findings and caveats: Blood also carried most thyroid clonotypes expanded above 0.001.

The receptor was isolated from a man aged 50 to 60 with Graves' hyperthyroidism. Material for sequencing was blood.

CDR3 in DNA: TGTGCCAGCAGCGTAGAAGGGGGGGCAAGGACTGAAGCTTTCTTT. Translating it yields CASSVEGGARTEAFF. The chain employs TRBV9 and TRBJ1-1; tentative D call: TRBD1 (6 bases). The CDR3 consists of 15 residues. CDR1 and CDR2 from the germline V gene are SGDLS and YYNGEE. V lost 0 bases and J 5 bases, leaving 14 bases between the germline ends.